Presented here are 26 T cell receptor beta chains from one specimen sequenced in a study of T cells in Graves' hyperthyroidism and ophthalmopathy. RNA transcripts were the template for amplifying TCR beta CDR3 regions. In the first-round RT-PCR of the TCR CDR3, the HTBI primer set was used. TCRdb reprocessed the multiplex PCR reads with MiXCR, giving one entry per CDR3 protein. The sample shows about 700,000 distinct CDR3 sequences, around 15% of them seen only once. The specimen was blood. The receptor source for this set is a woman younger than 35 with Graves' hyperthyroidism.

This clonotype was picked up many times. The chain combines TRBV3-1 with TRBJ2-1; perhaps TRBD2 as D (6 bases). This CDR3 comprises 16 residues. Germline V lookup: CDR1 LGHDT, CDR2 YNNKEL (reference sequence). Trimming cost V 0 bases and J 9 bases, with 18 bases left between them. The CDR3 DNA is TGTGCCAGCAGCCAAGATTGGGGGGAGGTAGCAACTGAGCAGTTCTTC. As protein: CASSQDWGEVATEQFF.

The chain links TRBV4-1 to TRBJ2-7, with D maybe TRBD2 (6 bases). V was clipped by 4 bases and J by 0 bases, with 13 bases between them. The CDR3 extends over 15 amino acids. Germline assignment: CDR1 MGHRA and CDR2 YSYEKL. The CDR3 sequence: CASSPGTFSSYEQYF. DNA for the CDR3: TGCGCCAGCAGCCCGGGGACTTTTAGCTCCTACGAGCAGTACTTC.

The genes are TRBV19 and TRBJ2-7, with 12 bases aligning to TRBD2. The CDR3 has 16 amino acids. Trimming took 5 bases from V and 8 from J; bases not matched to a gene: 13. Germline CDR1 and CDR2: LNHDA and SQIVND (reference sequence). Here the CDR3 DNA reads TGTGCCAGTAGTCTCTTCACTAGCGGGAGGAGGCATCAGCAGTACTTC. It encodes CASSLFTSGRRHQQYF.

Many counts were recorded for this clonotype. The V and J genes are TRBV20-1 and TRBJ2-7, with 12 bases lining up with TRBD2. The ends lost 5 bases at V and 1 base at J; junction bases unmatched: 3. Germline V lookup: CDR1 DFQATT, CDR2 SNEGSKA (reference sequence). CDR3 length equals 14 residues. CDR3 residues: CSAGLAGGSYEQYF. CDR3 sequence (DNA): TGCAGTGCTGGGCTAGCGGGAGGGTCCTACGAGCAGTACTTC.

The chain uses TRBV13 and TRBJ1-2, with 7 nucleotides matching TRBD1. V gave up 3 bases and J gave up 8 bases; unmatched junction bases: 9. The CDR3 runs 14 residues. Germline CDR1 PRHDT, CDR2 FYEKMQ (reference sequence). The CDR3 sequence is CASSFGQGVYGYTF. In nucleotides, the CDR3 is TGTGCCAGCAGCTTCGGCCAGGGGGTGTACGGCTACACCTTC.

The chain combines TRBV27 with TRBJ2-5; 8 bases match TRBD2. The junction had 9 bases not matched to a gene; V was cut back by 6 bases and J by 3 bases. Germline V gene data show CDR1 as MNHEY and CDR2 as SMNVEV (reference sequence). The CDR3 runs to 15 residues. This CDR3 is CASRRSGSNKETQYF. For the CDR3, the DNA is TGTGCCAGCAGGCGGAGCGGGAGTAATAAAGAGACCCAGTACTTC.

This clonotype was counted many times. The genes are TRBV4-2 and TRBJ1-4; TRBD1 matches 10 bases. Trimming took 0 bases from V and 7 from J; bases not matched to a gene: 5. Germline CDR1 LGHNA, CDR2 YNFKEQ. The CDR3 is 16 amino acids. CDR3 sequence reads: CASSQDSRTGGEKLFF. The CDR3 DNA is TGTGCCAGCAGCCAAGACAGCAGGACAGGGGGTGAAAAACTGTTTTTT.

This clonotype was counted at least ten times. The chain combines TRBV7-8 with TRBJ1-1, with unresolved D. The CDR3 has 14 residues. Trimming stripped 2 bases from V and 5 bases from J, with 12 bases between. Germline CDR1 SGHVS, CDR2 FQNEAQ. The CDR3 nucleotides are TGTGCCAGCAGCTTAAATGGGCTGATAACTGAAGCTTTCTTT. It encodes CASSLNGLITEAFF.

At least ten counts were recorded for this clonotype. This chain links TRBV11-2 with TRBJ2-3, with 10 bases matching TRBD2. Germline lookup yields CDR1 SGHAT and CDR2 FQNNGV. This CDR3 spans 16 amino acids. J gave up 0 bases and V 5 bases, and 5 bases lay outside the gene matches. The CDR3 loop reads CASSPLAGVSTDTQYF. CDR3 nucleotides: TGTGCCAGCAGCCCCCTAGCGGGAGTCAGCACAGATACGCAGTATTTT.

The V and J genes are TRBV28 and TRBJ1-1, with 7 bases that match TRBD1. Per germline, CDR1 MDHEN and CDR2 SYDVKM. This CDR3 region has 14 residues. The junction had 8 bases not matched to a gene; V was cut back by 4 bases and J by 6 bases. The CDR3 DNA sequence: TGTGCCAGCAGTTCCCGCCGGGACAGCCCTGAAGCTTTCTTT. Amino acids: CASSSRRDSPEAFF.

This clonotype has a count of ten or more. This rearrangement joins TRBV7-9 to TRBJ1-2; D uncertain. CDR3 length equals 13 residues. CDR1 is SEHNR, CDR2 FQNEAQ, per germline (reference sequence). Trimming cost V 1 base and J 7 bases, with 10 bases left between them. The CDR3 DNA follows: TGTGCCAGCAGCTTAGTGAGCGGTGGTGGCTACACCTTC. Protein product: CASSLVSGGGYTF.

This clonotype was detected only a few times. The rearrangement links TRBV7-6 to TRBJ2-5, with 8 bases aligning to TRBD2. CDR3 length: 18 amino acids. From germline, CDR1 is SGHVS and CDR2 FNYEAQ. Losses at the gene ends were 5 bases for V and 1 base for J; bases not matched to a gene: 15. The CDR3 reads CASSRGPYIRGGQETQYF. The CDR3 nucleotides are TGTGCCAGCAGCCGCGGGCCATATATACGGGGGGGCCAAGAGACCCAGTACTTC.

The genes are TRBV20-1 and TRBJ2-1, with 10 bases matching TRBD2. The CDR3 has 14 amino acids. Per germline, CDR1 DFQATT and CDR2 SNEGSKA (reference sequence). Trimming cost V 2 bases and J 8 bases; bases outside gene matches: 6. The CDR3 DNA follows: TGCAGTGCTAGATCTACTAGCGGGATCTATGAGCAGTTCTTC. Translated: CSARSTSGIYEQFF.

In DNA form, the CDR3 reads TGTGCCAGCAGCCAAGATCGGTTAGGTGAGCAGTACTTC. It codes for CASSQDRLGEQYF. The chain joins TRBV3-1 to TRBJ2-7; D is unclear. CDR3 length equals 13 residues. The V gene lost 0 bases and the J gene lost 7 bases, with 10 bases spanning the gap. Per the germline V gene, CDR1 is LGHDT and CDR2 is YNNKEL (reference sequence).

This clonotype was observed a few times. CDR3 in amino acids: CATGPQRAKNIQYF. The CDR3 region has the DNA TGTGCCACCGGACCACAGCGGGCCAAAAACATTCAGTACTTC. The J gene is TRBJ2-4, the V gene TRBV24-1; D is possibly TRBD2 (5 bases). The V gene lost 9 bases and the J gene lost 1 base, with 12 bases spanning the gap. CDR1 is KGHDR, CDR2 SFDVKD, per germline. CDR3 size: 14 residues.

This clonotype was seen at least ten times. The chain links TRBV20-1 to TRBJ2-5; D may be TRBD1 (6 bases). The CDR3 covers 13 residues. Germline assignment: CDR1 DFQATT and CDR2 SNEGSKA (reference sequence). Between the trimmed V and J ends, which lost 5 bases and 4 bases, there was a span of 14 bases. In nucleotides, the CDR3 is TGCAGTGCTTGGTCAGGGGAAGGAGAGACCCAGTACTTC. Protein: CSAWSGEGETQYF.

The V and J genes are TRBV4-1 and TRBJ1-4; D is perhaps TRBD1 (5 bases). Germline CDR1 and CDR2: MGHRA and YSYEKL. The V and J ends lost 2 bases and 6 bases respectively, with 16 bases between them. The CDR3 is 16 residues long. CDR3 loop: CASSQKLGVVDEKLFF. The CDR3 nucleotides read TGCGCCAGCAGCCAAAAACTGGGGGTTGTTGATGAAAAACTGTTTTTT.

This clonotype has a handful of counts. The chain carries TRBV5-1 and TRBJ2-6; 9 bases map to TRBD1. This CDR3 is 15 amino acids long. The V segment lost 7 bases and the J segment 1 base; nucleotides outside the gene matches: 3. From germline, CDR1 is SGHRS and CDR2 YFSETQ. The CDR3: CASQQGASGANVLTF. The CDR3 nucleotides read TGCGCCAGCCAACAGGGGGCTTCTGGGGCCAACGTCCTGACTTTC.

This clonotype was counted between two and nine times. This chain links TRBV7-9 with TRBJ2-5, with D perhaps TRBD1 (5 bases). This CDR3 spans 14 amino acids. In germline, CDR1 is SEHNR, CDR2 FQNEAQ (reference sequence). The V end was cut by 5 bases, the J end by 5 bases, with 15 bases between. The CDR3 region is CASSAGMFTETQYF. The CDR3 nucleotides read TGTGCCAGCAGCGCAGGGATGTTTACGGAGACCCAGTACTTC.

The table lists this clonotype with a few counts. The chain employs TRBV10-2 and TRBJ2-2, with TRBD2 identical over 10 bases. The CDR3 is 17 residues long. With 2 bases clipped from V and 4 bases from J, the junction kept 7 bases outside the gene matches. The germline CDR1 and CDR2 sequences are WSHSY and SAAADI. The CDR3, as DNA: TGCGCCAGCAGTGAGGGTCGAGCGGGAGGGTTCACCGGGGAGCTGTTTTTT. Translated: CASSEGRAGGFTGELFF.

This clonotype came up a few times. This chain joins TRBV19 and TRBJ2-7, with D possibly matching TRBD2 (6 bases). Deletions cut 3 bases from V and 3 bases from J, with 15 bases between. The germline V gene encodes CDR1 LNHDA and CDR2 SQIVND (reference sequence). The CDR3 has 15 residues. The CDR3 nucleotides are TGTGCCAGTAGTATTCGCCCGGGAGCAGACTACGAGCAGTACTTC. Its translation: CASSIRPGADYEQYF.

Many counts were recorded for this clonotype. The V gene is TRBV18, the J gene TRBJ2-1, with TRBD2 identical over 9 bases. From germline, CDR1 is KGHSH and CDR2 LQKENI. The CDR3 is 15 amino acids. Trimming at V came to 3 bases and at J to 4 bases, leaving 4 bases not matched to a gene. In DNA form, the CDR3 reads TGTGCCAGCTCACCCCGGACTAGCGATTACAATGAGCAGTTCTTC. The encoded protein is CASSPRTSDYNEQFF.

This rearrangement joins TRBV6-1 to TRBJ2-1; D gene uncertain. Germline V lookup: CDR1 MNHNS, CDR2 SASEGT. The CDR3 is 16 amino acids. V was cut by 0 bases and J by 0 bases, with 9 bases left in between. CDR3: CASSEAPPGSYNEQFF. The CDR3 region has the DNA TGTGCCAGCAGTGAAGCCCCCCCCGGCTCCTACAATGAGCAGTTCTTC.

This clonotype came up many times. The V and J genes are TRBV9 and TRBJ1-2, with no clear D. Trimming removed 0 bases at V and 4 bases at J, with 7 bases between. The CDR3 runs 13 residues. Germline-derived CDR1 and CDR2 are SGDLS and YYNGEE. The CDR3 reads CASSVDGLYGYTF. For the CDR3, the DNA is TGTGCCAGCAGCGTAGACGGGCTCTATGGCTACACCTTC.

This clonotype was observed a handful of times. The genes are TRBV4-2 and TRBJ2-1; 10 nucleotides align to TRBD2. The CDR3 runs 17 residues. CDR1 and CDR2 from the germline V gene are LGHNA and YNFKEQ. J was trimmed by 1 base and V by 3 bases; bases with no gene match: 6. The CDR3 DNA reads as TGTGCCAGCAGCCAGGTCCCTAGCGGGAGTTCCTACAATGAGCAGTTCTTC. Protein product: CASSQVPSGSSYNEQFF.

This clonotype was recorded at least ten times. CDR3 nucleotide sequence: TGTGCCAGCAGCTTAGTGGGAGGCAATGAGCAGTTCTTC. Residues: CASSLVGGNEQFF. This chain joins TRBV7-2 and TRBJ2-1; D may be TRBD2 (6 bases). V was trimmed by 1 base and J by 6 bases, leaving 7 bases between them. This CDR3 has 13 amino acids. From germline, CDR1 is SGHTA and CDR2 FQGNSA.